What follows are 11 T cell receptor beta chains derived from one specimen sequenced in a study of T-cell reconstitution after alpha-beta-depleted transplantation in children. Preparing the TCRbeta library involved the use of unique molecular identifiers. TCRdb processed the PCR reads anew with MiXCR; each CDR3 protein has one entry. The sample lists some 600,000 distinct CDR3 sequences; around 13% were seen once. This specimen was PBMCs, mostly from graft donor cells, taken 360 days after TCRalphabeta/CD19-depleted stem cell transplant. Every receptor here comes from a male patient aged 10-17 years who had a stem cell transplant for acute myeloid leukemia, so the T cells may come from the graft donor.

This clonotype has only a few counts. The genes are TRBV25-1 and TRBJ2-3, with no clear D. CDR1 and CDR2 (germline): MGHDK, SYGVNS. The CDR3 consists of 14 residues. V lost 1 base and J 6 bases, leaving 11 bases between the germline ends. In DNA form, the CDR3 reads TGTGCCAGCAGTGAATCCCTACCCTCCGATACGCAGTATTTT. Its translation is CASSESLPSDTQYF.

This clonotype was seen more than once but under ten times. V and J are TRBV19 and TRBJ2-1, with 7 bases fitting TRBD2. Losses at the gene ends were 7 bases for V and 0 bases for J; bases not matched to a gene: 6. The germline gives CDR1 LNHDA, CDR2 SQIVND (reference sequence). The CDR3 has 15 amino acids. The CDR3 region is CASMLAVNSYNEQFF. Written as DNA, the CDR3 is TGTGCCAGTATGCTAGCGGTGAACTCCTACAATGAGCAGTTCTTC. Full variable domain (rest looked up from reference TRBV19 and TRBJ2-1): DGGITQSPKYLFRKEGQNVTLSCEQNLNHDAMYWYRQDPGQGLRLIYYSQIVNDFQKGDIAEGYSVSREKKESFPLTVTSAQKNPTAFYLCASMLAVNSYNEQFFGPGTRLTVL.

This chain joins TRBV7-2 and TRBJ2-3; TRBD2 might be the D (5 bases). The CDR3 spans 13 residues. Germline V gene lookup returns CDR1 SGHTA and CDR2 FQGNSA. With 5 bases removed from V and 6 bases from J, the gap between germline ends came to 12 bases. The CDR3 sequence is CASSPAGLDTQYF. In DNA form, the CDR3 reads TGTGCCAGCAGCCCGGCGGGTCTCGATACGCAGTATTTT.

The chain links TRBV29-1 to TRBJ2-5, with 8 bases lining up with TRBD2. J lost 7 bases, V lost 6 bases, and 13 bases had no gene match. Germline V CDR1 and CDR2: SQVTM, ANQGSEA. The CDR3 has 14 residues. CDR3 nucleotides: TGCAGCGTGAAGGGTTCGGGACTAGGAGGGACCCAGTACTTC. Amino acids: CSVKGSGLGGTQYF.

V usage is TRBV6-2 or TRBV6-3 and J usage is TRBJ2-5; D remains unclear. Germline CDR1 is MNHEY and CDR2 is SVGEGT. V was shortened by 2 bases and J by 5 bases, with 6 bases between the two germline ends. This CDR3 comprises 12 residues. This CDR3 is CASSYATETQYF. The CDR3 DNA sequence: TGTGCCAGCAGTTACGCCACGGAGACCCAGTACTTC.

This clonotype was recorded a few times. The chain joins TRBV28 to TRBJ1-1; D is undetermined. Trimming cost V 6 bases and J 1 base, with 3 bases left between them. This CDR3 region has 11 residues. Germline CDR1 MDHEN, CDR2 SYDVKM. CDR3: CASRWNTEAFF. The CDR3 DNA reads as TGTGCCAGCAGGTGGAACACTGAAGCTTTCTTT.

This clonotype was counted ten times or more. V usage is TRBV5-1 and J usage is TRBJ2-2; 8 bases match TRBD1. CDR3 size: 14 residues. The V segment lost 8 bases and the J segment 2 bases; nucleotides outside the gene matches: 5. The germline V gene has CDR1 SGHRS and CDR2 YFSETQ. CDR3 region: CASRTGFNTGELFF. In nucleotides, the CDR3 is TGCGCCAGTAGGACAGGGTTCAACACCGGGGAGCTGTTTTTT.

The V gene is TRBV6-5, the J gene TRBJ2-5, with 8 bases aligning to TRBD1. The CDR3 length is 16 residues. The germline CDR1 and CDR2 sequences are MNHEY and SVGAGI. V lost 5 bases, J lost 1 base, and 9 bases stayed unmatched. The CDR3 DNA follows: TGTGCCAGCAGTACTACCGGACAGGGCCCCCAAGAGACCCAGTACTTC. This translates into CASSTTGQGPQETQYF.

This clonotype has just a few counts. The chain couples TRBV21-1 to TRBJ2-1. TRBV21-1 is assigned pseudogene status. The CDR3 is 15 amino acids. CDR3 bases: TGTGCCAGCAGCCCTTCTTCACGATTCTACAATGAGCAGTTCTTC. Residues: CASSPSSRFYNEQFF.

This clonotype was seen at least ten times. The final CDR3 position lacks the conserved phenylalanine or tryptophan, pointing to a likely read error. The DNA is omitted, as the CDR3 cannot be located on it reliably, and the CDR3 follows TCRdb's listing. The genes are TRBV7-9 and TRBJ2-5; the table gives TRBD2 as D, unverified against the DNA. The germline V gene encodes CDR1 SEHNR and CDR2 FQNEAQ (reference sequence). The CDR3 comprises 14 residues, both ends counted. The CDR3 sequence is CASSLALLDREGQI.

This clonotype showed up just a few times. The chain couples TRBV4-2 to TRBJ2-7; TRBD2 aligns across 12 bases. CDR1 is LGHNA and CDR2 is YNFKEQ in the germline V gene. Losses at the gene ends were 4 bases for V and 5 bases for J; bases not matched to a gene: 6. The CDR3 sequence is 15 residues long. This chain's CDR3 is CASSLGLAGSNEQYF. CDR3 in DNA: TGTGCCAGCAGCCTCGGACTAGCGGGAAGTAACGAGCAGTACTTC.